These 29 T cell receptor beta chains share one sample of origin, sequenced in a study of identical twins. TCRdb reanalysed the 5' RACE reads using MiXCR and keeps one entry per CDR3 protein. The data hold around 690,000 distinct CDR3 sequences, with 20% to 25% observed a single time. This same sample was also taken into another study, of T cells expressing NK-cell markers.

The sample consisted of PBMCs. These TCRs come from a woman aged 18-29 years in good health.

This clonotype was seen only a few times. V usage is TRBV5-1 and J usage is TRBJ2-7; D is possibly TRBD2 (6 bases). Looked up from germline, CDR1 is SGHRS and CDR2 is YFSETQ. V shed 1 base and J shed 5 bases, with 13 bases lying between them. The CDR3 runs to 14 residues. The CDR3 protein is CASSLSREADEQYF. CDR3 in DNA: TGCGCCAGCAGCTTGTCCAGGGAGGCAGACGAGCAGTACTTC.

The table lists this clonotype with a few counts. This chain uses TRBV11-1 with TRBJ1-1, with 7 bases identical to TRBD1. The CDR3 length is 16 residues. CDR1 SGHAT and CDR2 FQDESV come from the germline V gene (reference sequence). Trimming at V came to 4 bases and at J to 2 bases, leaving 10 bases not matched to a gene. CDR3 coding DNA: TGTGCCAGCAGCTCAGGGAGGGGGCTGAGTAACACTGAAGCTTTCTTT. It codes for CASSSGRGLSNTEAFF.

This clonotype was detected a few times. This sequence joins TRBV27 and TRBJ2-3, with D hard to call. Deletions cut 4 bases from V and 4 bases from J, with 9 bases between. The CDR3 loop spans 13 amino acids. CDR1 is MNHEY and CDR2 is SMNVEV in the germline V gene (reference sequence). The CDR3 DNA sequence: TGTGCCAGCAGTTCGATTTCTGCAGATACGCAGTATTTT. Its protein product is CASSSISADTQYF.

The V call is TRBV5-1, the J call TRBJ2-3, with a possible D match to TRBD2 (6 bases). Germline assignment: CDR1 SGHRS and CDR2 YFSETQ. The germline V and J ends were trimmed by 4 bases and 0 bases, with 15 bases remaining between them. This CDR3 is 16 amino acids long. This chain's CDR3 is CASSPGTSTSTDTQYF. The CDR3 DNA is TGCGCCAGCAGCCCTGGGACTTCTACTAGCACAGATACGCAGTATTTT.

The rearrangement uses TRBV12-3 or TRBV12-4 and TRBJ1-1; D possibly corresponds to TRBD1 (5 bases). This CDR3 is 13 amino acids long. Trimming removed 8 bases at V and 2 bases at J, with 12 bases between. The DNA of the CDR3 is TGTGCCAGCGGCCCTAGGGGTAACACTGAAGCTTTCTTT. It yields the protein CASGPRGNTEAFF.

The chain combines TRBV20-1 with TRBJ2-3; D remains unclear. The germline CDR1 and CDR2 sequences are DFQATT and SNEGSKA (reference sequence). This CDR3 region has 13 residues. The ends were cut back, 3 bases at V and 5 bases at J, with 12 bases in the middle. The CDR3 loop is CSARSRFEDTQYF. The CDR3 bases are TGCAGTGCTAGGTCGAGGTTTGAAGATACGCAGTATTTT.

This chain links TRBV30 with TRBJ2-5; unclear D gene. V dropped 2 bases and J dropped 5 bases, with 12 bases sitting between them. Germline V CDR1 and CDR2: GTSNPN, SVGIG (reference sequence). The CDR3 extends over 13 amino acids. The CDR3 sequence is CAWSLLIHETQYF. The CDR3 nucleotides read TGTGCCTGGAGTCTCCTCATACATGAGACCCAGTACTTC.

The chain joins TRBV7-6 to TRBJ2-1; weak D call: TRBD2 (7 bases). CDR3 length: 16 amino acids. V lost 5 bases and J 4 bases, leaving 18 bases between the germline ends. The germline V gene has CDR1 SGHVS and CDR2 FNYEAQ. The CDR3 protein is CASSNNVRGAYNEQFF. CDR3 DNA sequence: TGTGCCAGCAGCAACAACGTCCGGGGGGCGTACAATGAGCAGTTCTTC.

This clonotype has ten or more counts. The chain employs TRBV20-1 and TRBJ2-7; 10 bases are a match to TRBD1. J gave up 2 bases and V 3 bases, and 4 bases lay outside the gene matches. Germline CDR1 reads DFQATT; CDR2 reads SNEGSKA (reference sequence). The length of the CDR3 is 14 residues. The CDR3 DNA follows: TGCAGTGCTAGTAGGGGACAGGGGACCTACGAGCAGTACTTC. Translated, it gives CSASRGQGTYEQYF.

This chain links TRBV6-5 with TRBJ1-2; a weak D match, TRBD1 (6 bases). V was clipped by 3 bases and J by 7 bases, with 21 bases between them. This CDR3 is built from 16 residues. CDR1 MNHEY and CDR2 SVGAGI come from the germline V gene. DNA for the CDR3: TGTGCCAGCAGTTATACGGGGGCGCGAGGTGTAGGTGGCTACACCTTC. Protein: CASSYTGARGVGGYTF.

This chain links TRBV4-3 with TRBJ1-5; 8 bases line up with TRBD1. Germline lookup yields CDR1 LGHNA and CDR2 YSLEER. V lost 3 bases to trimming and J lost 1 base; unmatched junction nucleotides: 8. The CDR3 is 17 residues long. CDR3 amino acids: CASSHRGPNSSNQPQHF. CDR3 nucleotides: TGCGCCAGCAGCCACAGGGGGCCAAATTCAAGCAATCAGCCCCAGCATTTT.

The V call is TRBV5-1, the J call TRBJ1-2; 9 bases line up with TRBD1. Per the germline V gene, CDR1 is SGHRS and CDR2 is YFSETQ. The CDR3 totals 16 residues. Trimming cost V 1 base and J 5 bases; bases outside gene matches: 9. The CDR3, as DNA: TGCGCCAGCAGCTTGAATTTGGGGACAGGGACGTATGGCTACACCTTC. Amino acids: CASSLNLGTGTYGYTF.

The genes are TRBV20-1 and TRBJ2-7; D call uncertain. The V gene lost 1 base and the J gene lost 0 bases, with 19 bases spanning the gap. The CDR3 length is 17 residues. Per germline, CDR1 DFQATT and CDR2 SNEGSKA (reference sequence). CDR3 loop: CSARGAPPLRSSYEQYF. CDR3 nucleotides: TGCAGTGCTAGAGGGGCCCCTCCACTGAGGAGCTCCTACGAGCAGTACTTC.

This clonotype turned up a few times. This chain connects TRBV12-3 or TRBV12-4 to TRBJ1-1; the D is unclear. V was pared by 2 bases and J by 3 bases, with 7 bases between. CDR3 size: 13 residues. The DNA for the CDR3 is TGTGCCAGCAGTTTATACCCTGACACTGAAGCTTTCTTT. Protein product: CASSLYPDTEAFF.

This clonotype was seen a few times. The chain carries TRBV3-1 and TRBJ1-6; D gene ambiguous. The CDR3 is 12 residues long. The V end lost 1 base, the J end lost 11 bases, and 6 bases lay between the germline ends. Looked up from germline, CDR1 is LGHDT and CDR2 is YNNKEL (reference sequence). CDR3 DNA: TGTGCCAGCAGCCAAGGGAATCCACCCCTCCACTTT. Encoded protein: CASSQGNPPLHF.

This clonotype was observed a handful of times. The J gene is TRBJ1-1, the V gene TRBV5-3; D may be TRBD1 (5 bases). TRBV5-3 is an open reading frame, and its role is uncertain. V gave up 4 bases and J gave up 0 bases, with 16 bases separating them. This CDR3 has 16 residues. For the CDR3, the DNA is TGTGCCAGAAGCAGGGGCGGGAGGTGTGTGAACACTGAAGCTTTCTTT. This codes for CARSRGGRCVNTEAFF.

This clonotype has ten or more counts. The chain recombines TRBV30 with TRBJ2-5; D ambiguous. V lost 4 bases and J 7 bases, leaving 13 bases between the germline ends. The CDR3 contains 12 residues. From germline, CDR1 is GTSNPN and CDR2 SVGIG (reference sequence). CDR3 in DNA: TGTGCCTGGAATTCGAGGTCAGGGACCCAGTACTTC. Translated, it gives CAWNSRSGTQYF.

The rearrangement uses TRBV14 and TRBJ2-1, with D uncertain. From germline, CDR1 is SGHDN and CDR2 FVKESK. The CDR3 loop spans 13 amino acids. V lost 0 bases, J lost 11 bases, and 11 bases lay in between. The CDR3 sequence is CASSQDTNSQQFF. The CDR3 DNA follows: TGTGCCAGCAGCCAAGATACGAACAGCCAGCAGTTCTTC. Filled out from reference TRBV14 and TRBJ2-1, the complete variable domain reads EAGVTQFPSHSVIEKGQTVTLRCDPISGHDNLYWYRRVMGKEIKFLLHFVKESKQDESGMPNNRFLAERTGGTYSTLKVQPAELEDSGVYFCASSQDTNSQQFFGPGTRLTVL.

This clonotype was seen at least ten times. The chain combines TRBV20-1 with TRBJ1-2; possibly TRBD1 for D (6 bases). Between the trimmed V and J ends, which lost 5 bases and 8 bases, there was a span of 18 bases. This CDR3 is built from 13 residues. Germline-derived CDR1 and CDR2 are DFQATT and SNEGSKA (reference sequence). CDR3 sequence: CSAFQGKLEGYTF. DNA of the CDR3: TGCAGTGCTTTTCAGGGGAAGTTAGAGGGCTACACCTTC.

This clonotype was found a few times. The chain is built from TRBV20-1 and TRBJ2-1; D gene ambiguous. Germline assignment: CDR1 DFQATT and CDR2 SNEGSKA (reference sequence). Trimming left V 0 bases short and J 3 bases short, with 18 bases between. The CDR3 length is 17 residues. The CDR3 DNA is TGCAGTGCTAGAGATAGTATTAGGGCCGACTTCTACAATGAGCAGTTCTTC. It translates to CSARDSIRADFYNEQFF.

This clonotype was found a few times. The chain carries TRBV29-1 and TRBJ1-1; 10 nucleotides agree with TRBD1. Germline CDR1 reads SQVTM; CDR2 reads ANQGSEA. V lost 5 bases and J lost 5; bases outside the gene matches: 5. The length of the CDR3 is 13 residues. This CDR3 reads CSVRGQGITEAFF. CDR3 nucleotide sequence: TGCAGCGTTAGGGGACAGGGGATTACTGAAGCTTTCTTT. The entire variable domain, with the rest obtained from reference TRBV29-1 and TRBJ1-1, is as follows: SAVISQKPSRDICQRGTSLTIQCQVDSQVTMMFWYRQQPGQSLTLIATANQGSEATYESGFVIDKFPISRPNLTFSTLTVSNMSPEDSSIYLCSVRGQGITEAFFGQGTRLTVV.

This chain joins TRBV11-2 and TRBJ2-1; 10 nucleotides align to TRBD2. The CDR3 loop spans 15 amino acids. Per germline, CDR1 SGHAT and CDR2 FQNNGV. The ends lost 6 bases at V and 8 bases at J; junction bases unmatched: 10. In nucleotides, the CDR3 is TGTGCCAGCAGACCAGCGGGGGGGCCGGTCGATGAGCAGTTCTTC. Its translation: CASRPAGGPVDEQFF.

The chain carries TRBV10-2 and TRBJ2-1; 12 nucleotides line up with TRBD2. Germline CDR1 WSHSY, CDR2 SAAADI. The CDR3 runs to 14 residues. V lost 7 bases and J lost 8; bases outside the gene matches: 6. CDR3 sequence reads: CASNLAGGSDEQFF. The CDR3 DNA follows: TGCGCCAGCAACCTAGCGGGGGGGAGTGATGAGCAGTTCTTC.

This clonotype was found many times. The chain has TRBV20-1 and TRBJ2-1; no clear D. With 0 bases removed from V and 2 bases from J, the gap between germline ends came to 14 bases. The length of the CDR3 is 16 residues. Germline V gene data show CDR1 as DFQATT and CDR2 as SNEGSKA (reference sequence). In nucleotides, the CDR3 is TGCAGTGCTAGAGATCCTGGGGTCAGGACCTACAATGAGCAGTTCTTC. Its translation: CSARDPGVRTYNEQFF.

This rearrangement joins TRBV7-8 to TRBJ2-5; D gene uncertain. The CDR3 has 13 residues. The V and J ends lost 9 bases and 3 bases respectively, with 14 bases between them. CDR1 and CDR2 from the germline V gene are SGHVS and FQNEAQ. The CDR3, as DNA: TGTGCCAGTCTTGCAACGTTGGAAGAGACCCAGTACTTC. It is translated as CASLATLEETQYF.

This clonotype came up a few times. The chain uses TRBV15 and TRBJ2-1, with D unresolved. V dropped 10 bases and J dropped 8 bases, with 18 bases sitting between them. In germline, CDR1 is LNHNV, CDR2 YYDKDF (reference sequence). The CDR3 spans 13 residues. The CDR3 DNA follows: TGTGCCATCGGCCTTAGTCCCAAGGATGAGCAGTTCTTC. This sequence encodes CAIGLSPKDEQFF. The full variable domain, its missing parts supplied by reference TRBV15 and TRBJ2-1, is DAMVIQNPRYQVTQFGKPVTLSCSQTLNHNVMYWYQQKSSQAPKLLFHYYDKDFNNEADTPDNFQSRRPNTSFCFLDIRSPGLGDTAMYLCAIGLSPKDEQFFGPGTRLTVL.

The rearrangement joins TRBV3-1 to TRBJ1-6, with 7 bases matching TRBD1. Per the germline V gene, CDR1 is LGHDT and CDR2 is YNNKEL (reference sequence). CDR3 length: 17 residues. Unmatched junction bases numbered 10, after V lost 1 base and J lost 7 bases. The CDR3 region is CASSQVVGQGGNSPLHF. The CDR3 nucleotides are TGTGCCAGCAGCCAAGTGGTTGGCCAGGGGGGAAATTCACCCCTCCACTTT.

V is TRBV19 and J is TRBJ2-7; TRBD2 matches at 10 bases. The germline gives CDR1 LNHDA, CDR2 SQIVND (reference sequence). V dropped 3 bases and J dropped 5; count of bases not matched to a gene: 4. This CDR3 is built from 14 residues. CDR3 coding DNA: TGTGCCAGTAGTATCGGGCTAGCGGGAGACGAGCAGTACTTC. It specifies CASSIGLAGDEQYF.

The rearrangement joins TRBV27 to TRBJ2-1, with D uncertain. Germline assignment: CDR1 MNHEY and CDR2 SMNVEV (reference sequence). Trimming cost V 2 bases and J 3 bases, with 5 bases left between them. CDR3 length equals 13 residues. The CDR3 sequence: CASSLLDYNEQFF. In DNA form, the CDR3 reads TGTGCCAGCAGTTTACTCGACTACAATGAGCAGTTCTTC.